The rows below give T cell receptor beta chains drawn from one sample of a study of control samples from healthy donors and cancer patients. Some clones are missing from TCRdb's copy, which holds only in-frame ones; the method was immunoSEQ multiplex PCR. The sample carries about 120,000 clones, 92% recorded once. Input material: PBMCs. The receptor source for this set is a man older than 75 with head and neck cancer. The CDR3 runs from the conserved cysteine through the conserved F or W. D genes are given only for firm matches. Clone size appears in some rows only: once, few, many, or a class for an expanded clone.

v_call	j_call	d_call	clone_size	cdr3_nt	cdr3_aa
TRBV6-1	TRBJ2-1	NA	NA	TGTGCCAGCAGTGAACCAGGGCGGGGAAGAAATGAGCAGTTCTTC	CASSEPGRGRNEQFF
TRBV12-3/TRBV12-4	TRBJ1-5	NA	NA	TGTGCCAGCAGTCTCCTAGGCGGGCAGCCCCAGCATTTT	CASSLLGGQPQHF
TRBV5-1	TRBJ2-1	TRBD1	NA	TGCGCCAGCTGCGGGACAGGGGGTAACAATGAGCAGTTCTTC	CASCGTGGNNEQFF
TRBV23-1	TRBJ1-5	NA	NA	TGCGCCAGCAGATGGGACGCCGAAGGCAATCAGCCCCAGCATTTT	CASRWDAEGNQPQHF
TRBV4-1	TRBJ1-6	NA	NA	TGCGCCAGCAGCCAAGACCCTGGCTGGAATTCACCCCTCCACTTT	CASSQDPGWNSPLHF
TRBV4-3	TRBJ2-2	TRBD1	NA	TGCGCCAGCAGCCGAACCGGGACAGGGGGTAACACCGGGGAGCTGTTTTTT	CASSRTGTGGNTGELFF
TRBV19	TRBJ1-5	NA	NA	TGTGCCAGTGGCGGCGGATTTATTAGCAATCAGCCCCAGCATTTT	CASGGGFISNQPQHF
TRBV6-5	TRBJ2-5	NA	NA	TGTGCCAGCAGTTATGGACAGTGGGAGACCCAGTACTTC	CASSYGQWETQYF
TRBV7-2	TRBJ2-2	TRBD2	few	TGTGCCAGCAGCTTAGTGGGCGGGAGGTCGACCGGGGAGCTGTTTTTT	CASSLVGGRSTGELFF
TRBV18	TRBJ1-2	TRBD1	NA	TGTGCCAGCTCACAGGGACAGGGGAACTATGGCTACACCTTC	CASSQGQGNYGYTF
TRBV15	TRBJ2-2	NA	NA	TGTGCCACCAGCAGAGTCGGGACACCCAACACCGGGGAGCTGTTTTTT	CATSRVGTPNTGELFF
TRBV30	TRBJ1-2	NA	NA	TGTGCCTTGAGGGTAGCCGATGGCTACACCTTC	CALRVADGYTF
TRBV6-5	TRBJ2-1	NA	NA	TGTGCCAGCAGGCAAACTAGGCTCTCCTACAATGAGCAGTTCTTC	CASRQTRLSYNEQFF
TRBV3-1/TRBV3-2	TRBJ2-2	TRBD2	NA	TGTGCCAGCAGCCGCCTAACAGGCGGGAGGGCGAGGTGGACCGGGGAGCTGTTTTTT	CASSRLTGGRARWTGELFF
TRBV6-4	TRBJ1-1	NA	NA	TGTGCCAGCAGTGGAGGGGAGAACACTGAAGCTTTCTTT	CASSGGENTEAFF
TRBV27	TRBJ1-5	NA	NA	TGTGCCAGCAGTTTGTGGCGACATCAGCCCCAGCATTTT	CASSLWRHQPQHF
TRBV19	TRBJ2-2	NA	NA	TGTGCCAGTAGTATAGGGAGGGGAACCGGGGAGCTGTTTTTT	CASSIGRGTGELFF
TRBV11-3	TRBJ1-3	NA	NA	TGTGCCAGCAGCTCCCGGTACGGAAACACCATATATTTT	CASSSRYGNTIYF
TRBV5-1	TRBJ2-7	NA	NA	TGCGCCAGCAGCTTAGGCCATCTGAGCTCCTACGAGCAGTACTTC	CASSLGHLSSYEQYF
TRBV6-1	TRBJ1-1	NA	NA	TGTGCCAGCAGTGAAGCCACTACAGCGGGACGAGCTTTCTTT	CASSEATTAGRAFF
TRBV13	TRBJ2-7	NA	NA	TGTGCCAGCAGCCCCCAGGGGATCTCCTACGAGCAGTACTTC	CASSPQGISYEQYF
TRBV10-1	TRBJ2-3	NA	NA	TGCGCCAGCGCCCCGACCGACCAAGATACGCAGTATTTT	CASAPTDQDTQYF
TRBV19	TRBJ2-3	TRBD2	NA	TGTGCCAGTAGTATTGGGCTAGCGGGGGGGATCGCAGATACGCAGTATTTT	CASSIGLAGGIADTQYF
TRBV30	TRBJ1-1	NA	NA	TGTGCCTGGAGGGGTCGAGCTGAAGCTTTCTTT	CAWRGRAEAFF
TRBV30	TRBJ1-4	NA	few	TGTGCCTGGAGTGTACCCTTTACCCTTAATGAAAAACTGTTTTTT	CAWSVPFTLNEKLFF
TRBV5-6	TRBJ2-4	TRBD1	NA	TGTGCCAGCAGCTTTGGACCGGCAGTTTCAGGGGGCATTCAGTACTTC	CASSFGPAVSGGIQYF
TRBV5-1	TRBJ2-5	NA	NA	TGCGCCAGCAGCCCCCGCCACGCGCCCCAAGAGACCCAGTACTTC	CASSPRHAPQETQYF
TRBV30	TRBJ2-2	TRBD1	NA	TGTGCCTGGCGGGAAACCGGGACAGGGGGCATTACCGGGGAGCTGTTTTTT	CAWRETGTGGITGELFF
TRBV27	TRBJ2-1	NA	NA	TGTGCCAGCAGGGCCGGGACTGGGGGCCCATACAATGAGCAGTTCTTC	CASRAGTGGPYNEQFF
TRBV30	TRBJ2-1	TRBD2	NA	TGTGCCTGGAGTCCCGGGAGGGGTTACAATGAGCAGTTCTTC	CAWSPGRGYNEQFF
TRBV5-1	TRBJ2-3	NA	once	TGCGCCAGCAGCTTTGAGGGGCCGACGGCCGATACGCAGTATTTT	CASSFEGPTADTQYF
TRBV19	TRBJ2-2	NA	NA	TGTGCCAGTAGGAGGGTCAGGGACGCCGGGGAGCTGTTTTTT	CASRRVRDAGELFF
TRBV29-1	TRBJ1-4	NA	NA	TGCAGCGTGTCCGACAGCGCAGCTAATGAAAAACTGTTTTTT	CSVSDSAANEKLFF
TRBV19	TRBJ1-1	TRBD1	NA	TGTGCCAGTAGTATAGATCGGGCAGGGGGACGGAACACTGAAGCTTTCTTT	CASSIDRAGGRNTEAFF
TRBV6-1	TRBJ2-7	NA	NA	TGTGCCAGCAGTGAGGCCCCGGGACACTTCTACGAGCAGTACTTC	CASSEAPGHFYEQYF
TRBV24-1	TRBJ2-3	NA	NA	TGTGCCACCAGTGATGGGCGGGGCGCAGATACGCAGTATTTT	CATSDGRGADTQYF
TRBV7-9	TRBJ1-2	NA	NA	TGTGCCAGCAGCCTAACAGGGACTTATGGCTACACCTTC	CASSLTGTYGYTF
TRBV5-1	TRBJ1-1	TRBD1	NA	TGCGCCAGCAGCTCACAGGGGGACACTGAAGCTTTCTTT	CASSSQGDTEAFF
TRBV7-9	TRBJ1-2	NA	NA	TGTGCCAGCAGCCCGGTGAGGTATGGCTACACCTTC	CASSPVRYGYTF
TRBV5-4	TRBJ1-2	NA	NA	TGTGCCAGCAGCTTGGCCGGGGAACGATACTATGGCTACACCTTC	CASSLAGERYYGYTF
TRBV19	TRBJ1-5	NA	NA	TGTGCCAGTAGTTTGGGTCCCTGGGAGCCCCAGCATTTT	CASSLGPWEPQHF
TRBV6-4	TRBJ1-2	NA	NA	TGTGCCAGCAGCATTTCTCCGGGACTCAACTATGGCTACACCTTC	CASSISPGLNYGYTF